The sequence of this T cell receptor (beta chain) was determined in a study of CD8 T cells in Susac syndrome. A quantity of about 0.5 to 1 ug RNA underwent reverse transcription using random hexamers. With immunoSEQ multiplex PCR, TCR beta CDR3 was amplified across 54 Vbeta and 13 Jbeta. TCRdb used MiXCR to reprocess the immunoSEQ multiplex PCR reads, holding one entry per CDR3 protein. Seen here are roughly 190,000 distinct CDR3 sequences, almost 96% observed once, and the top ten hold approximately 0.1%. Study observations and caveats: As the study acknowledged, the number of individuals who were part of its TCR sequencing and HLA analysis was relatively small.

Sequencing of TCR beta drew on CD8+ and CD4+ T cells from blood. Purification of the CD8+ and CD4+ T cells relied on negative isolation, and TEMRA cells underwent FACS enrichment. Trimming at V came to 2 bases and at J to 6 bases, leaving 12 bases not matched to a gene. Germline V gene data show CDR1 as MNHEY and CDR2 as SVGEGT. The CDR3 covers 17 residues. Remarks on this clonotype: The antigen remains undetermined.

Sequenced: CD4+ T cells from PBMCs. J is TRBJ2-2 and V is TRBV6-2 or TRBV6-3; 7 bases are a match to TRBD1. This sequence was found in a human donor with Susac syndrome. In DNA form, the CDR3 reads TGTGCCAGCAGTTACCCTCGGACAGGCCGTGGTGCCGGGGAGCTGTTTTTT. This encodes CASSYPRTGRGAGELFF.